This is a list of T cell receptor beta chains from one sample in a study of blood T cell repertoires in COVID-19. Sequenced by immunoSEQ multiplex PCR; TCRdb stores in-frame clones only, minus some. The data show 9,000 to 13,000 clones, roughly 80% seen once. Sequences were obtained from peripheral blood. The receptors stem from a man aged 70-80 years with active COVID-19. CDR3s include the opening cysteine and the closing phenylalanine or tryptophan. Each record gives: V gene, D gene, CDR3 length, J gene, CDR3 protein. A D gene is named only where the DNA matches it firmly.

V gene: TRBV24-1
D gene: -
CDR3 length: 15
J gene: TRBJ2-1
CDR3 protein: CATSPDFPRNNEQFF

V gene: TRBV21-1
D gene: -
CDR3 length: 16
J gene: TRBJ2-7
CDR3 protein: CASSKEGGNSPYEQYF

V gene: TRBV5-4
D gene: TRBD1
CDR3 length: 15
J gene: TRBJ2-1
CDR3 protein: CASSLPGTGSIQQFF

V gene: TRBV24-1
D gene: -
CDR3 length: 15
J gene: TRBJ2-3
CDR3 protein: CATSDPRTGGAAQYF

V gene: TRBV18
D gene: -
CDR3 length: 13
J gene: TRBJ1-5
CDR3 protein: CASTMGGNQPQHF

V gene: TRBV19
D gene: TRBD1
CDR3 length: 16
J gene: TRBJ2-7
CDR3 protein: CASSPPRGRGSYEQYF

V gene: TRBV5-1
D gene: TRBD1
CDR3 length: 15
J gene: TRBJ2-2
CDR3 protein: CASSRADRDTGELFF

V gene: TRBV9
D gene: -
CDR3 length: 14
J gene: TRBJ2-7
CDR3 protein: CASSGSLGAREQYF

V gene: TRBV27
D gene: TRBD2
CDR3 length: 15
J gene: TRBJ2-5
CDR3 protein: CASSHFGGAGETQYF

V gene: TRBV7-2
D gene: TRBD2
CDR3 length: 15
J gene: TRBJ2-3
CDR3 protein: CASSSSGGPTYTQYF

V gene: TRBV7-3
D gene: TRBD2
CDR3 length: 15
J gene: TRBJ2-1
CDR3 protein: CASSLTSGANNEQFF

V gene: TRBV28
D gene: TRBD1
CDR3 length: 15
J gene: TRBJ1-4
CDR3 protein: CASSSLTGGAEKLFF

V gene: TRBV25-1
D gene: -
CDR3 length: 15
J gene: TRBJ1-6
CDR3 protein: CASSETGFYNSPLHF

V gene: TRBV6-5
D gene: TRBD1
CDR3 length: 14
J gene: TRBJ1-1
CDR3 protein: CASSSPSRQGGAFF

V gene: TRBV9
D gene: TRBD2
CDR3 length: 19
J gene: TRBJ2-3
CDR3 protein: CASSASLSSGGTSTDTQYF

V gene: TRBV3-1/TRBV3-2
D gene: -
CDR3 length: 15
J gene: TRBJ2-5
CDR3 protein: CASSQELASRETQYF

V gene: TRBV7-3
D gene: -
CDR3 length: 14
J gene: TRBJ1-1
CDR3 protein: CASSPNPTVTEAFF

V gene: TRBV6-4
D gene: TRBD1
CDR3 length: 17
J gene: TRBJ1-2
CDR3 protein: CASSDSYLGQGHYGYTF

V gene: TRBV5-6
D gene: -
CDR3 length: 15
J gene: TRBJ1-2
CDR3 protein: CASSLWATRGSRNTF

V gene: TRBV2
D gene: TRBD1
CDR3 length: 14
J gene: TRBJ2-3
CDR3 protein: CASSGTGGTDTQYF

V gene: TRBV6-6
D gene: TRBD1
CDR3 length: 14
J gene: TRBJ2-5
CDR3 protein: CASRPRQGQETQYF

V gene: TRBV28
D gene: TRBD1
CDR3 length: 15
J gene: TRBJ1-1
CDR3 protein: CASSLRGLGDTEAFF